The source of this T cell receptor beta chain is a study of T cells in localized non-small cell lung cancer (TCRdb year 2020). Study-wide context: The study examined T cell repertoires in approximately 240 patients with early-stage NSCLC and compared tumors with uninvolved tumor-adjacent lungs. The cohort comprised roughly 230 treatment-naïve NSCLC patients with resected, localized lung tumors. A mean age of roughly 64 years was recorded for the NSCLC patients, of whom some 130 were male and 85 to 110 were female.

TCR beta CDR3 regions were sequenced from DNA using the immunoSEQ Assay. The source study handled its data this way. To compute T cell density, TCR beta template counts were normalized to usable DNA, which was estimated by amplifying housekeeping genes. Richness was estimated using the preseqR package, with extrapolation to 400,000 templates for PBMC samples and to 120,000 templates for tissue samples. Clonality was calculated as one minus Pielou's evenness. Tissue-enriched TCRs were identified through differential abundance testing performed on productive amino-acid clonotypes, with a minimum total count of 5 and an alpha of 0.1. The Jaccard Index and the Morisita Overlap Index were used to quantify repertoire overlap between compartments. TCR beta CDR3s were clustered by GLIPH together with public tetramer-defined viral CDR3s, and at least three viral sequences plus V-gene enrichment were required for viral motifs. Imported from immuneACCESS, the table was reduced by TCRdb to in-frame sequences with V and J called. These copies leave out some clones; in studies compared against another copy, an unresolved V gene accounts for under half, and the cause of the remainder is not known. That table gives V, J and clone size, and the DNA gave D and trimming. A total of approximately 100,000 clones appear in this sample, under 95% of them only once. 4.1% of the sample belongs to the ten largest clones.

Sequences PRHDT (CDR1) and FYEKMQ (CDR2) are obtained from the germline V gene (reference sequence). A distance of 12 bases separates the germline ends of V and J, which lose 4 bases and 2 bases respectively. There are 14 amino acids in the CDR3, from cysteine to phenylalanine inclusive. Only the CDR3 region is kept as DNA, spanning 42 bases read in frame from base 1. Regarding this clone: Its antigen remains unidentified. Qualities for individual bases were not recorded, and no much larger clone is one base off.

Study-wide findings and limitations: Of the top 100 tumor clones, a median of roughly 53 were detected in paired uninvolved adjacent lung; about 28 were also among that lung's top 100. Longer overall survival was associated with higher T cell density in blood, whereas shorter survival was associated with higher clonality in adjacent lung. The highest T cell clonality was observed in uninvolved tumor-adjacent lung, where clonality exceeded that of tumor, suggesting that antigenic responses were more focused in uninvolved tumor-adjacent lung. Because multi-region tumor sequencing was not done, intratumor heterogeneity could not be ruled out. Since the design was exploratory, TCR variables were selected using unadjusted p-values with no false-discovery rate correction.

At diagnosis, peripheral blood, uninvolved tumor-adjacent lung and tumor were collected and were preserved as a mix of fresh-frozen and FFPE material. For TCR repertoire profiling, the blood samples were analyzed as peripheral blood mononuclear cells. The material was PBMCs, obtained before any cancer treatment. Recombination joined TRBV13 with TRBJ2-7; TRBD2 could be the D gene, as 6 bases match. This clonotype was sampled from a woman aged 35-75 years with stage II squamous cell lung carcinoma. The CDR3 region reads CASSSRGTPYEQYF. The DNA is TGTGCCAGCAGCTCCCGGGGGACCCCCTACGAGCAGTACTTC.